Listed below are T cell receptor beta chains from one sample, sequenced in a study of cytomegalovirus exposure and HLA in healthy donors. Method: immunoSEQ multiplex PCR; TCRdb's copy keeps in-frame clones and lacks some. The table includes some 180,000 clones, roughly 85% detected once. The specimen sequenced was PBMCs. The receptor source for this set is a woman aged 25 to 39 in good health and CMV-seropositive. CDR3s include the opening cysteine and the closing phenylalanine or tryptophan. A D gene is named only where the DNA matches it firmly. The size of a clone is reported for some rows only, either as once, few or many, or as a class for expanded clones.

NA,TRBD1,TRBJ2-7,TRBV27,TGTGCCAGCAGCTCAGGGGGACAGGAGACCTACGAGCAGTACTTC,CASSSGGQETYEQYF
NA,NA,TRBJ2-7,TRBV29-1,TGCAGCGTTGAATCGGCGGACAGTGGTATGTACGAGCAGTACTTC,CSVESADSGMYEQYF
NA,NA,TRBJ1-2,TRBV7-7,TGTGCCAGCAGCCGAGAACTTAACTATGGCTACACCTTC,CASSRELNYGYTF
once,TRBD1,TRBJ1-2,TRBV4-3,TGCGCCAGCAGCCAAGATCGTAACAGGGGGTCTTCTTATGGCTACACCTTC,CASSQDRNRGSSYGYTF
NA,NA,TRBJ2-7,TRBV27,TGTGCCAGCAGTTTAAGTAGTTACTTTGCGGCCGAGCAGTACTTC,CASSLSSYFAAEQYF
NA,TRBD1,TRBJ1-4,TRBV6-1,TGTGCCAGCTCGACAGGGAATGCTAATGAAAAACTGTTTTTT,CASSTGNANEKLFF
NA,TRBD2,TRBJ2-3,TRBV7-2,TGTGCCAGCAGCATTCTAGCGGGGCTTACAGATACGCAGTATTTT,CASSILAGLTDTQYF
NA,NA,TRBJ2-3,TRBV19,TGTGCCAGTAGTGGGGTAGGGAGAGGAGATACGCAGTATTTT,CASSGVGRGDTQYF
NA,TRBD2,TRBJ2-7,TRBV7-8,TGTGCCAGCAGCTTAGCACCGCTAGCGGGACGCTACGAGCAGTACTTC,CASSLAPLAGRYEQYF
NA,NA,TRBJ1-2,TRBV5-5,TGTGCCAGCAGCTTGGCCCCTCGACAGAGAAACTATGGCTACACCTTC,CASSLAPRQRNYGYTF
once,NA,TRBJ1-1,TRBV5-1,TGCGCCAGCAGCTTTGGTGGCAGTAATGAAGCTTTCTTT,CASSFGGSNEAFF
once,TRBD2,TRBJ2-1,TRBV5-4,TGTGCCAGCAGCTCGGGACTAGCGGGCCCCGGGGGTGAGCAGTTCTTC,CASSSGLAGPGGEQFF
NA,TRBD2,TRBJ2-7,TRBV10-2,TGCGCCAGCAGTGGGCCTAGCGGGTCCTACGAGCAGTACTTC,CASSGPSGSYEQYF
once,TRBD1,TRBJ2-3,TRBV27,TGTGCCAGCAGTTTAAACCCAGGGGGCATACCCACAGATACGCAGTATTTT,CASSLNPGGIPTDTQYF
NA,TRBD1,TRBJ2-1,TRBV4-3,TGCGCCAGCAGCCACAGACAGGGGGGGTTTGATGAGCAGTTCTTC,CASSHRQGGFDEQFF
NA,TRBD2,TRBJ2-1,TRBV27,TGTGCCAGCAGTTTCACCGGGACTAGCAGGTTCTTC,CASSFTGTSRFF
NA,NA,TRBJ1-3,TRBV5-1,TGCGCCAATTCGGGGGGCGTATATTTT,CANSGGVYF
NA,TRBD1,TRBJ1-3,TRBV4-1,TGCGCCAGCAGTGAGTTTGGGACAGACGGAAACACCATATATTTT,CASSEFGTDGNTIYF